Below are 9 T cell receptor beta chains sequenced from a single sample in a study of T cells expressing NK-cell markers. Following a re-call of the 5' RACE reads, TCRdb has one entry per CDR3 protein and lacks DNA. This sample contains 350,000 to 450,000 distinct CDR3 sequences. Sequencing was done on a sample of blood T cells: a sorted CD56 or NKG2C T cell subset, CD4+ or CD8+ T cells, or bulk PBMC T cells (not recorded which). Source of these receptors: a man aged 18-70 years in good health.

The chain joins TRBV4-2 to TRBJ2-1; TCRdb selects TRBD2, and the lack of DNA leaves this call unchecked. The CDR3 extends over 14 amino acids. Germline CDR1 LGHNA, CDR2 YNFKEQ. CDR3 protein: CASSHSGGYGEQFF.

V usage is TRBV29-1 and J usage is TRBJ1-1; TCRdb proposes TRBD1, but this gene call is untestable without DNA. The CDR3 spans 12 residues. Germline V gene lookup returns CDR1 SQVTM and CDR2 ANQGSEA. CDR3 residues: CSVRDSNTEAFF.

J is TRBJ1-1 and V is TRBV5-8; without DNA, the TCRdb call of TRBD1 cannot be checked. CDR1 and CDR2 from the germline V gene are SGHTS and YDEGEE. This CDR3 has 12 amino acids. CDR3 in amino acids: CASSTGTAEAFF.

The chain recombines TRBV7-8 with TRBJ2-1. Germline CDR1 SGHVS, CDR2 FQNEAQ. This CDR3 region has 15 residues. CDR3 sequence reads: CASSSGARSYNEQFF.

This chain connects TRBV2 to TRBJ2-3. Looked up from germline, CDR1 is SNHLY and CDR2 is FYNNEI. The CDR3 length is 13 residues. CDR3 sequence reads: CASIVDNTDTQYF. The full variable domain, its missing parts supplied by reference TRBV2 and TRBJ2-3, is EPEVTQTPSHQVTQMGQEVILRCVPISNHLYFYWYRQILGQKVEFLVSFYNNEISEKSEIFDDQFSVERPDGSNFTLKIRSTKLEDSAMYFCASIVDNTDTQYFGPGTRLTVL.

CDR3 amino acids: CASRVGWADDGYTF. The chain recombines TRBV2 with TRBJ1-2. This CDR3 is built from 14 residues. The germline gives CDR1 SNHLY, CDR2 FYNNEI.

The J gene is TRBJ1-1, the V gene TRBV5-1; TCRdb's D call, TRBD1, is unchecked because there is no DNA. This CDR3 spans 17 amino acids. CDR1 SGHRS and CDR2 YFSETQ come from the germline V gene. Here the CDR3 reads CASSLETGNPLNPEAFF.

The rearrangement joins TRBV2 to TRBJ2-7; there is no DNA to check the TCRdb D call of TRBD1. Germline V gives CDR1 SNHLY, CDR2 FYNNEI. The CDR3 covers 15 residues. The CDR3 spells CASSEGAAWGYEQYF.

This CDR3 is CSARRTSGGADGTDTQYF. The V gene is TRBV20-1, the J gene TRBJ2-3; absent DNA, TCRdb's TRBD2 call cannot be checked. Germline loops: CDR1 DFQATT, CDR2 SNEGSKA (reference sequence). The CDR3 has 18 amino acids.